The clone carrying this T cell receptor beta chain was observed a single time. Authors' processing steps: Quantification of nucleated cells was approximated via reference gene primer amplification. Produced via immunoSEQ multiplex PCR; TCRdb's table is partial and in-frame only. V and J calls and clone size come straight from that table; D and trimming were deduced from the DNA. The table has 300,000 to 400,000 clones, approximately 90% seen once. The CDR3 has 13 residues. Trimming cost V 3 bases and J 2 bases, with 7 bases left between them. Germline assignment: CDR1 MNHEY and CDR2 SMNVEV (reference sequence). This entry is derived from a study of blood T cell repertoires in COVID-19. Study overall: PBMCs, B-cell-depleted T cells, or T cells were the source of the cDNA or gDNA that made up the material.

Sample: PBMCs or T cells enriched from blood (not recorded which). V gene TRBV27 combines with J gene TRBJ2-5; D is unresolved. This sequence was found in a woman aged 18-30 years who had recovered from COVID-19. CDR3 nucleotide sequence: TGTGCCAGCAGTTTTATGGAGCAAGAGACCCAGTACTTC. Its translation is CASSFMEQETQYF.